Presented here are 8 T cell receptor beta chains from one specimen sequenced in a study of regulatory T cells in long-lasting Graves disease. With iRepertoire HTBI primers and Arm-PCR of CDR3 regions, TCR beta libraries were built. TCRdb itself ran the multiplex PCR reads through MiXCR, one entry per CDR3 protein. This sample has 350,000 to 500,000 distinct CDR3 sequences; 21% occur once, and the top ten carry 13% to 15%. Time point noted: persistent/refractory GD, antithyroid drugs over 5 years with positive TRAb. PBMCs were the source of the RNA used for TCR sequencing. The sequencing used peripheral blood mononuclear cells (PBMCs), collected when the disease was refractory, from a patient treated with antithyroid drugs. Every receptor here comes from a female donor with Graves disease.

This clonotype was seen repeatedly, ten times or more. This chain links TRBV2 with TRBJ2-1, with D perhaps TRBD1 (6 bases). CDR3 length: 13 amino acids. Germline V gene sequence: CDR1 SNHLY, CDR2 FYNNEI. Deletions cut 4 bases from V and 6 bases from J, with 10 bases between. The CDR3 sequence is CASSGTERNEQFF. CDR3 DNA: TGTGCCAGCAGTGGGACAGAACGCAATGAGCAGTTCTTC.

There are a few counts of this clonotype. V is TRBV20-1 and J is TRBJ2-1, with D perhaps TRBD2 (6 bases). The germline V gene has CDR1 DFQATT and CDR2 SNEGSKA (reference sequence). This CDR3 has 12 amino acids. Trimming took off 6 bases at V and 7 bases at J, with 13 bases between the two ends. Here the CDR3 reads CSAPRAGNEQFF. For the CDR3, the DNA is TGCAGTGCGCCCAGAGCGGGTAATGAGCAGTTCTTC.

This clonotype was recorded many times. This chain uses TRBV5-5 with TRBJ2-5, with D tentatively TRBD1 or TRBD2 (6 bases each). The V end was cut by 4 bases, the J end by 5 bases, with 18 bases between. This CDR3 contains 15 residues. Germline V gives CDR1 SGHKS, CDR2 YYEKEE (reference sequence). CDR3: CASSPDKGGLETQYF. CDR3 in DNA: TGTGCCAGCAGCCCAGACAAAGGGGGACTGGAGACCCAGTACTTC.

This clonotype has ten or more counts. The chain is built from TRBV20-1 and TRBJ2-1; the D is unclear. The CDR3 totals 17 residues. Germline loops: CDR1 DFQATT, CDR2 SNEGSKA (reference sequence). Trimming shortened V by 1 base and J by 10 bases, and 26 bases separated the two germline ends. CDR3 loop: CSARVPPPVADLGEQFF. The CDR3 DNA sequence: TGCAGTGCTAGAGTCCCCCCCCCGGTGGCGGACCTGGGAGAGCAGTTCTTC.

This clonotype has ten or more counts. V and J are TRBV12-3 or TRBV12-4 and TRBJ2-5; possibly TRBD2 for D (5 bases). V lost 8 bases and J lost 2, with 18 bases in between. The CDR3 has 15 residues. The CDR3 DNA follows: TGTGCCAGCTGTTCTTATCCGGGAACGCAAGAGACCCAGTACTTC. It specifies CASCSYPGTQETQYF.

The V call is TRBV5-1, the J call TRBJ2-7; D may be TRBD1 (5 bases). Trimming stripped 3 bases from V and 5 bases from J, with 12 bases between. Germline V CDR1 and CDR2: SGHRS, YFSETQ. The CDR3 loop spans 13 amino acids. CDR3 DNA sequence: TGCGCCAGCAGCTCAACATGGGGCGACGAGCAGTACTTC. It translates to CASSSTWGDEQYF.

This clonotype has at least ten counts. At one end the junction does not follow the germline gene, possibly because of a read error. V is TRBV27 and J is TRBJ1-5; D is uncertain. Germline CDR1 reads MNHEY; CDR2 reads SMNVEV (reference sequence). The CDR3 has 11 amino acids. CDR3 residues: CASGLDQPQHF. In DNA form, the CDR3 reads TGTGCCAGCGGTTTGGATCAGCCCCAGCATTTT.

The chain is built from TRBV7-8 and TRBJ2-2; 11 bases align to TRBD2. From germline, CDR1 is SGHVS and CDR2 FQNEAQ. The CDR3 has 17 amino acids. Trimming took 4 bases from V and 1 from J; bases not matched to a gene: 5. CDR3 residues: CASSSTSGIRNTGELFF. As DNA, the CDR3 is TGTGCCAGCAGCTCGACTAGCGGGATCCGGAACACCGGGGAGCTGTTTTTT.